This TCR beta chain is from a study of blood T cell repertoires in COVID-19. Turning to the study itself: Spain, Italy and the United States supplied samples that represented acute and convalescent COVID-19. T cells, B-cell-depleted T cells, or PBMCs provided the cDNA or gDNA that served as material.

This CDR3 region has 18 residues. J lost 5 bases, V lost 1 base, and 9 bases had no gene match. The germline V gene has CDR1 SGHVS and CDR2 FQNEAQ. As processed by the authors: Reference gene primer amplification gave estimated nucleated cell counts. TCRdb's copy holds only in-frame clones and misses some; the assay was immunoSEQ multiplex PCR. V, J and clone size are those of that table, while D and trimming were read from the DNA. The sample lists more than 15,000 clones; approximately 84% were seen once. This receptor was obtained from a human donor with active COVID-19. The donor label of this sample is uncertain. The chain uses TRBV7-8 and TRBJ2-3; 13 bases align to TRBD2. The specimen was peripheral blood. CDR3 sequence (DNA): TGTGCCAGCAGCTTAGTCCGTACTAGCGGGGGGGTTGGAGATACGCAGTATTTT. This translates into CASSLVRTSGGVGDTQYF.